Listed below are T cell receptor beta chains from one sample, sequenced in a study of T cell repertoires in ileal Crohn's disease. Some clones are missing from TCRdb's copy, which holds only in-frame ones; the method was immunoSEQ multiplex PCR. The repertoire holds approximately 30,000 clones, with roughly 78% as singletons. Material for sequencing was ileal tissue. The receptors originated from an adult with Crohn's disease. The CDR3 runs from the conserved cysteine through the conserved F or W. D genes are given only for firm matches. Not all rows give a size; the values are once, few, many and, for expanded clones, a class.

>TRBJ2-1|TRBV11-2|NA|NA
TGTGCCAGCAGCCCCGGACAGGAGCAGTTCTTC
CASSPGQEQFF
>TRBJ1-6|TRBV14|TRBD1|NA
TGTGCCAGCAGCCAAGGAGGGGGCACAGGGGGGCGATCACCCCTCCACTTT
CASSQGGGTGGRSPLHF
>TRBJ1-5|TRBV6-1|NA|NA
TGTGCCAGCAAACAGGGAAGTAGCAATCAGCCCCAGCATTTT
CASKQGSSNQPQHF
>TRBJ1-2|TRBV6-1|NA|once
TGTGCCAGCAGTGAAACCACGGTAGCTAACTATGGCTACACCTTC
CASSETTVANYGYTF
>TRBJ2-7|TRBV5-4|NA|NA
TGTGCCAGCAGCTACGACAGGAGCTACGAGCAGTACTTC
CASSYDRSYEQYF
>TRBJ1-1|TRBV19|NA|NA
TGTGCCAGTAGGGCGGGGGATCTGAACACTGAAGCTTTCTTT
CASRAGDLNTEAFF
>TRBJ2-2|TRBV6-6|TRBD2|NA
TGTGCCAGCAGCCTACAAGCGGGGCGGAACACCGGGGAGCTGTTTTTT
CASSLQAGRNTGELFF
>TRBJ1-2|TRBV18|NA|NA
TGTGCCAGCTCACCACCGACGACGGGGATCTATGGCTACACCTTC
CASSPPTTGIYGYTF
>TRBJ1-5|TRBV2|TRBD1|NA
TGTGCCAGCAGTGTTCAGGGGGACCAGCCCCAGCATTTT
CASSVQGDQPQHF
>TRBJ1-3|TRBV7-2|NA|NA
TGTGCCAGCACCATAATCCAGGGAAACACCATATATTTT
CASTIIQGNTIYF
>TRBJ2-2|TRBV29-1|NA|NA
TGCAGCGTTGTGAGGGAGCGAACCGGGGAGCTGTTTTTT
CSVVRERTGELFF
>TRBJ1-5|TRBV18|NA|NA
TGTGCCAGCTCACTCGGAGGGGACCTCCAGCCCCAGCATTTT
CASSLGGDLQPQHF
>TRBJ2-5|TRBV19|NA|NA
TGTGCCAGTAGTATCCGCCAGCAAGAGACCCAGTACTTC
CASSIRQQETQYF
>TRBJ1-2|TRBV19|NA|once
TGTGCCAGTACCAAGGACAGTTATCTTGAGGGCTACACCTTC
CASTKDSYLEGYTF
>TRBJ2-2|TRBV7-2|NA|NA
TGTGCCAGCAGCCCTAGAAGAGTCGCGAACACCGGGGAGCTGTTTTTT
CASSPRRVANTGELFF
>TRBJ1-1|TRBV9|NA|NA
TGTGCCAGCAGCCCCCCGGGGGGGTTGAACACTGAAGCTTTCTTT
CASSPPGGLNTEAFF
>TRBJ1-2|TRBV19|TRBD1|once
TGTGCCAGTAGAAGGGACAGTAACTATGGCTACACCTTC
CASRRDSNYGYTF
>TRBJ1-2|TRBV18|TRBD1|NA
TGTGCCAGCTCACAAAGACACAGGGGGCCGGTCTATGGCTACACCTTC
CASSQRHRGPVYGYTF
>TRBJ1-1|TRBV6-4|NA|NA
TGTGCCAGCAGTGAAATTGGGAGCACTTACACTGAAGCTTTCTTT
CASSEIGSTYTEAFF
>TRBJ1-5|TRBV6-1|TRBD1|NA
TGTGCCAGCAGTGAAACCCCAGGGGGAGGACAGCCCCAGCATTTT
CASSETPGGGQPQHF
>TRBJ1-4|TRBV28|NA|NA
TGTGCCAGCAGCGGCGGAAGGAGCGAAGGTGAAAAACTGTTTTTT
CASSGGRSEGEKLFF
>TRBJ1-2|TRBV5-1|TRBD1|NA
TGCGCCAGCAGCTTGCAGGGGGCGGAATATGGCTACACCTTC
CASSLQGAEYGYTF
>TRBJ2-1|TRBV28|TRBD1|once
TGTGCCAGCAGTTTCCGGACAGGCTCCCTGGGTGAGCAGTTCTTC
CASSFRTGSLGEQFF
>TRBJ2-1|TRBV20-1|NA|NA
TGCAGTGCTAGAGCCAGTAATGAGCAGTTCTTC
CSARASNEQFF
>TRBJ2-5|TRBV5-4|TRBD2|few
TGTGCCAGCAGCCACGGACTAGCGGGACGATCGACATCAGAGACCCAGTACTTC
CASSHGLAGRSTSETQYF
>TRBJ2-5|TRBV6-5|NA|NA
TGTGCCAGCAGTCAGAGCGGGACCCAGTACTTC
CASSQSGTQYF
>TRBJ1-2|TRBV6-5|NA|few
TGTGCCAGCAGTTACTCGAGTAAAAGAGGAGGCTACACCTTC
CASSYSSKRGGYTF
>TRBJ2-7|TRBV2|NA|NA
TGTGCCAGCACCAGCGGCTACGAGCAGTACTTC
CASTSGYEQYF
>TRBJ2-2|TRBV19|NA|NA
TGTGCCAGCCAGACTGAGACCGGGGAGCTGTTTTTT
CASQTETGELFF
>TRBJ1-1|TRBV6-5|NA|NA
TGTGCCAGCAGAAATGAGATGAACACTGAAGCTTTCTTT
CASRNEMNTEAFF